A selection of T cell receptor beta chains follows, all from one sample in a study of circulating and synovial CD4+ cells in juvenile arthritis. The data were produced by immunoSEQ multiplex PCR, yet TCRdb's version contains in-frame clones alone and is incomplete. The repertoire has about 33,000 clones, about 95% of them found once; the top ten carry approximately 0.16%. Sequenced: CD4+ T cells from blood. The receptors were sampled from a human donor with juvenile idiopathic arthritis. The CDR3 runs from the conserved cysteine through the conserved F or W. Fields, in order: clone size, V gene, D gene, J gene, CDR3 protein, CDR3 DNA. The D gene is left open where the match is weak. Expanded clones get a size class; other rows say once, few or many, or leave the size out.

clone size: NA; V gene: TRBV2; D gene: NA; J gene: TRBJ1-3; CDR3 protein: CASKSQQGSGNTIYF; CDR3 DNA: TGTGCCAGCAAGTCACAGCAAGGCTCTGGAAACACCATATATTTT
clone size: NA; V gene: TRBV2; D gene: TRBD1; J gene: TRBJ1-4; CDR3 protein: CASSRQGNQEKLFF; CDR3 DNA: TGTGCCAGCAGTCGACAGGGAAATCAGGAAAAACTGTTTTTT
clone size: NA; V gene: TRBV5-1; D gene: NA; J gene: TRBJ1-1; CDR3 protein: CASSFMESTEAFF; CDR3 DNA: TGCGCCAGCAGCTTCATGGAGTCCACTGAAGCTTTCTTT
clone size: NA; V gene: TRBV5-1; D gene: NA; J gene: TRBJ1-5; CDR3 protein: CASSSGQDQPQHF; CDR3 DNA: TGCGCCAGCAGCTCGGGACAAGATCAACCCCAGCATTTT
clone size: NA; V gene: TRBV7-9; D gene: TRBD2; J gene: TRBJ2-7; CDR3 protein: CASSPPGLAGGVSEQYF; CDR3 DNA: TGTGCCAGCAGTCCACCGGGACTAGCGGGGGGCGTTAGTGAGCAGTACTTC
clone size: NA; V gene: TRBV7-9; D gene: NA; J gene: TRBJ1-5; CDR3 protein: CASSLETDPQPQHF; CDR3 DNA: TGTGCCAGCAGCTTAGAAACAGATCCACAGCCCCAGCATTTT
clone size: NA; V gene: TRBV11-2; D gene: TRBD1; J gene: TRBJ2-5; CDR3 protein: CASSSPGTGFETQYF; CDR3 DNA: TGTGCCAGCAGCTCACCCGGGACAGGGTTTGAGACCCAGTACTTC
clone size: once; V gene: TRBV6-5; D gene: NA; J gene: TRBJ1-2; CDR3 protein: CASSYDSNYGYTF; CDR3 DNA: TGTGCCAGCAGTTACGACAGCAACTATGGCTACACCTTC
clone size: once; V gene: TRBV19; D gene: TRBD2; J gene: TRBJ2-2; CDR3 protein: CASSTEGGTGELFF; CDR3 DNA: TGTGCCAGTAGTACGGAGGGAGGGACCGGGGAGCTGTTTTTT
clone size: NA; V gene: TRBV2; D gene: TRBD2; J gene: TRBJ2-3; CDR3 protein: CATSSTSGKDTQYF; CDR3 DNA: TGTGCCACCAGTTCGACTAGCGGGAAAGATACGCAGTATTTT
clone size: NA; V gene: TRBV6-5; D gene: TRBD1; J gene: TRBJ2-2; CDR3 protein: CASSYSGTGSGELFF; CDR3 DNA: TGTGCCAGCAGTTACTCCGGGACAGGCTCCGGGGAGCTGTTTTTT
clone size: NA; V gene: TRBV4-1; D gene: TRBD1; J gene: TRBJ1-4; CDR3 protein: CASSQPGQGSEKLFF; CDR3 DNA: TGCGCCAGCAGCCAACCAGGACAGGGAAGTGAAAAACTGTTTTTT
clone size: NA; V gene: TRBV28; D gene: TRBD1; J gene: TRBJ1-5; CDR3 protein: CASSRDRGYYSNQPQHF; CDR3 DNA: TGTGCCAGCAGTCGGGACAGGGGGTATTATAGCAATCAGCCCCAGCATTTT
clone size: NA; V gene: TRBV11-2; D gene: TRBD2; J gene: TRBJ2-2; CDR3 protein: CASSLVGGLAPTGELFF; CDR3 DNA: TGTGCCAGCAGCTTAGTAGGGGGACTAGCGCCCACCGGGGAGCTGTTTTTT
clone size: few; V gene: TRBV4-3; D gene: NA; J gene: TRBJ2-7; CDR3 protein: CASSQDLGERREQYF; CDR3 DNA: TGCGCCAGCAGCCAAGATCTCGGGGAGCGTCGCGAGCAGTACTTC